This note documents a single TCR beta chain sequence. What it recognizes is unknown. This CDR3 comprises 14 residues. CDR1 is SEHNR, CDR2 FQNEAQ, per germline (reference sequence). Trimming removed 5 bases from V and 4 bases from J; junction bases left unmatched: 2. This sample stems from a study of vaccination and CD4 T cells after COVID-19. Study conclusions and caveats: Spike mono-reactive clones accounted for 304 of the 307 vaccine-specific clones found in convalescent patients. Convalescent patients displayed a median roughly 90% of reactive clones emerging only post-vaccination.

Each CDR3 protein is one row after TCRdb ran MiXCR on the PCR reads. There are 35,000 to 45,000 distinct CDR3 sequences in the sample; about 34% occur only once, and approximately 5% lies in the top ten. As to time point: late sampling 161 to 241 days after vaccination in three convalescent patients. Sequenced material: CD4+ T cells from blood, taken about 7 months after SARS-CoV-2 vaccination. The chain recombines TRBV7-9 with TRBJ2-5; the match to TRBD2 covers 12 bases. The TCR was taken from a human donor who had recovered from COVID-19. The CDR3 bases are TGTGCCAGCAGCCCGGGACTAGCGGGAGAGACCCAGTACTTC. This translates into CASSPGLAGETQYF.